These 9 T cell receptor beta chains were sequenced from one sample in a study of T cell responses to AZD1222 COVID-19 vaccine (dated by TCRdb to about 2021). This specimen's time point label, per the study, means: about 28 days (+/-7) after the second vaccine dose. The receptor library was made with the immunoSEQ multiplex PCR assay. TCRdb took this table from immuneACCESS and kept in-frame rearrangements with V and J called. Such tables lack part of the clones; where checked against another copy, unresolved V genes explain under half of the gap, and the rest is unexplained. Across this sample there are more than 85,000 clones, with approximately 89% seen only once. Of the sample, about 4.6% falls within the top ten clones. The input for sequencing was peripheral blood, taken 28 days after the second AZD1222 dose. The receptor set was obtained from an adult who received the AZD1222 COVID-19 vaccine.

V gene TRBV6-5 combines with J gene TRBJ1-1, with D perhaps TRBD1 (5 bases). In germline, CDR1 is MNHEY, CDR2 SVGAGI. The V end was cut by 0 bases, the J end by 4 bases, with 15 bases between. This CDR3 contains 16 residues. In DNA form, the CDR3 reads TGTGCCAGCAGTTACTCGACAGCCCCCGCGGGCACTGAAGCTTTCTTT. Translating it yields CASSYSTAPAGTEAFF.

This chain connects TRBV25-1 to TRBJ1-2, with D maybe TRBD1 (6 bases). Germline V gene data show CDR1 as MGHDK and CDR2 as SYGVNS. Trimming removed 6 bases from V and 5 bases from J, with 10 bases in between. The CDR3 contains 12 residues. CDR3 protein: CASRGHIYGYTF. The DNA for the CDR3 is TGTGCCAGCAGGGGACACATATATGGCTACACCTTC.

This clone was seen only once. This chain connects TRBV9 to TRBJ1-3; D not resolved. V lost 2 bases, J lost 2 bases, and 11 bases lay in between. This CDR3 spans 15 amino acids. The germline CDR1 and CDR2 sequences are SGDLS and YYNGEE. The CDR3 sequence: CASSVSAGTGNTIYF. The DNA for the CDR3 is TGTGCCAGCAGCGTGAGCGCGGGGACTGGAAACACCATATATTTT.

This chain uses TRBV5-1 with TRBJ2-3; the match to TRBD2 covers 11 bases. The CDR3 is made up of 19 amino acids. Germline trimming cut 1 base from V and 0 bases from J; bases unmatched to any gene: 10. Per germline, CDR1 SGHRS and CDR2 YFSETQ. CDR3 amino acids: CASSLRGLAGGFSTDTQYF. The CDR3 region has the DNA TGCGCCAGCAGCTTGAGAGGACTAGCGGGCGGGTTCAGCACAGATACGCAGTATTTT.

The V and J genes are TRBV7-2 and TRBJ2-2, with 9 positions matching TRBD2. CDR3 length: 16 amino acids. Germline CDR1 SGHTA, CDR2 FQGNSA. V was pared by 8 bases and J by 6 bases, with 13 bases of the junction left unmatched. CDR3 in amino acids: CASRSGGSGRSGELFF. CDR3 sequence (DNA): TGTGCCAGCCGCTCAGGGGGGAGCGGGAGGTCCGGGGAGCTGTTTTTT. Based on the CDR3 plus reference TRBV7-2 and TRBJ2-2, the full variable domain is GAGVSQSPSNKVTEKGKDVELRCDPISGHTALYWYRQSLGQGLEFLIYFQGNSAPDKSGLPSDRFSAERTGGSVSTLTIQRTQQEDSAVYLCASRSGGSGRSGELFFGEGSRLTVL.

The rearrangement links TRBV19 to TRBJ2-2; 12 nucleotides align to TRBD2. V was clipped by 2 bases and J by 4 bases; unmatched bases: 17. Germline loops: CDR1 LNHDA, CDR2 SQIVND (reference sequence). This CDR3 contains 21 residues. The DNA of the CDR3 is TGTGCCAGTAGTATACCGGTTTTTGGACTAGCGGGACCTGGTCGCACCGGGGAGCTGTTTTTT. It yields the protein CASSIPVFGLAGPGRTGELFF.

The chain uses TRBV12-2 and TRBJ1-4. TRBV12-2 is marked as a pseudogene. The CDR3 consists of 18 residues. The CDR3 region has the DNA TGTGCAAGTCGCCTGGGGACGGAGTGGGGCGCAACTAATGAAAAACTGTTTTTT. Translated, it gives CASRLGTEWGATNEKLFF.

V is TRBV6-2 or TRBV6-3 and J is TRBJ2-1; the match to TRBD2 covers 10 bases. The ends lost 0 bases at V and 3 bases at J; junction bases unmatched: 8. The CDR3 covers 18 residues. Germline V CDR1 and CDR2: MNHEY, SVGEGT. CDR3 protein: CASSYSAVGLADYNEQFF. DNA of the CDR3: TGTGCCAGCAGTTACTCGGCCGTAGGACTAGCGGACTACAATGAGCAGTTCTTC.

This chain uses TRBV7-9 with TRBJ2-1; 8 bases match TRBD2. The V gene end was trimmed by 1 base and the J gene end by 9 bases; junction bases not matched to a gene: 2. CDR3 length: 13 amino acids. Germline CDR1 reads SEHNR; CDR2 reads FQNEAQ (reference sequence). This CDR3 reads CASSLEAGVEQFF. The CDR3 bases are TGTGCCAGCAGCTTAGAAGCGGGGGTTGAGCAGTTCTTC.